Reported below is one TCR beta chain. From germline, CDR1 is SGHTA and CDR2 FQGNSA. This CDR3 contains 17 residues. V was shortened by 3 bases and J by 7 bases, with 22 bases between the two germline ends. The repertoire was sequenced with immunoSEQ multiplex PCR; TCRdb's copy has only in-frame clones and lacks some. The sample gives about 80,000 clones, roughly 84% of which show up once; over 0.25% is in the top ten. These data are taken from a study of OX40 agonist ivuxolimab in advanced cancers. Autoimmune disease history or systemic immunosuppression barred patients. The V gene is TRBV7-2, the J gene TRBJ2-1, with a weak D call TRBD2 (5 bases). This sample comprised CD4+ or CD8+ T cells sorted from blood, obtained in a trial of the OX40 agonist ivuxolimab. This TCR was sampled from an adult with an advanced solid tumor such as melanoma, head and neck, liver or kidney cancer. CDR3 in amino acids: CASSFRERNLPRNEQFF. The CDR3 DNA is TGTGCCAGCAGCTTTAGGGAGCGGAACCTGCCGAGGAATGAGCAGTTCTTC.